Below are 18 T cell receptor beta chains sequenced from a single sample in a study of long-term antiretroviral therapy in people with HIV. Sequencing used immunoSEQ v3.0 at survey level. The table came from immunoSEQ multiplex PCR; TCRdb's copy has only in-frame clones and leaves some out. The sample lists 25,000 to 35,000 clones, 75% to 90% occurring once. The specimen was unsorted PBMCs, collected 2.8 years after starting antiretroviral therapy. The receptors were gathered from a man aged 30 to 45 with HIV.

The V gene is TRBV7-9, the J gene TRBJ1-5, with D unclear. The CDR3 spans 13 residues. Trimming stripped 5 bases from V and 1 base from J, with 6 bases between. Germline V gives CDR1 SEHNR, CDR2 FQNEAQ (reference sequence). The CDR3 here is CASSNQSNQPQHF. Here the CDR3 DNA reads TGTGCCAGCAGCAACCAAAGCAATCAGCCCCAGCATTTT.

The J gene is TRBJ2-7, the V gene TRBV6-1, with D uncertain. Trimming pared 8 bases from V and 6 bases from J, leaving 11 bases between. Germline V gene data show CDR1 as MNHNS and CDR2 as SASEGT. CDR3 length equals 11 residues. This CDR3 reads CASGRVGEQYF. The CDR3 DNA reads as TGTGCCAGCGGACGGGTGGGCGAGCAGTACTTC.

This clone was seen only once. The V call is TRBV18, the J call TRBJ1-5, with a weak D call TRBD1 (5 bases). The CDR3 length is 16 residues. Trimming shortened V by 6 bases and J by 1 base, and 16 bases separated the two germline ends. Germline loops: CDR1 KGHSH, CDR2 LQKENI. CDR3 in DNA: TGTGCCAGCTCGAAAACCGGACACTTAAGCAATCAGCCCCAGCATTTT. Amino acid sequence: CASSKTGHLSNQPQHF.

There are a few counts of this clone. The chain combines TRBV6-6 with TRBJ2-7; 8 nucleotides agree with TRBD2. Germline V gives CDR1 MNHNY, CDR2 SVGAGI (reference sequence). Trimming cost V 2 bases and J 0 bases; bases outside gene matches: 0. The CDR3 extends over 14 amino acids. The CDR3 is CASSYGTSSYEQYF. The CDR3 coding sequence is TGTGCCAGCAGTTACGGGACTAGCTCCTACGAGCAGTACTTC.

V gene TRBV27 combines with J gene TRBJ1-1, with TRBD1 identical over 10 bases. With V trimmed by 3 bases and J by 3 bases, 7 bases remained unmatched. This CDR3 spans 16 amino acids. Germline CDR1 is MNHEY and CDR2 is SMNVEV (reference sequence). The CDR3 DNA follows: TGTGCCAGCAGTTTGTCCCCGACAGGGGGCTACACTGAAGCTTTCTTT. Translation: CASSLSPTGGYTEAFF.

The gene calls are TRBV29-1 and TRBJ1-4; no clear D gene. Trimming removed 7 bases from V and 8 bases from J, with 14 bases in between. This CDR3 region has 12 residues. From germline, CDR1 is SQVTM and CDR2 ANQGSEA. The CDR3 sequence: CSGGFFGEKLFF. The CDR3 DNA follows: TGCAGCGGCGGCTTCTTTGGGGAAAAACTGTTTTTT. The variable domain in full, completed from reference TRBV29-1 and TRBJ1-4, reads SAVISQKPSRDICQRGTSLTIQCQVDSQVTMMFWYRQQPGQSLTLIATANQGSEATYESGFVIDKFPISRPNLTFSTLTVSNMSPEDSSIYLCSGGFFGEKLFFGSGTQLSVL.

The chain carries TRBV7-2 and TRBJ2-3, with 10 positions matching TRBD2. Trimming cost V 4 bases and J 9 bases; bases outside gene matches: 13. Germline CDR1 reads SGHTA; CDR2 reads FQGNSA. The CDR3 length is 16 residues. CDR3 residues: CASSSSGGLGVRTQYF. CDR3 DNA sequence: TGTGCCAGCAGCTCTAGCGGGGGACTAGGGGTAAGAACGCAGTATTTT.

This chain joins TRBV28 and TRBJ2-7; 9 bases agree with TRBD1. The V segment lost 5 bases and the J segment 5 bases; nucleotides outside the gene matches: 7. The CDR3 runs 14 residues. Germline lookup yields CDR1 MDHEN and CDR2 SYDVKM. This chain's CDR3 is CASSTGQGMDEQYF. CDR3 sequence (DNA): TGTGCCAGCAGTACGGGACAGGGTATGGACGAGCAGTACTTC. Based on the CDR3 plus reference TRBV28 and TRBJ2-7, the full variable domain is DVKVTQSSRYLVKRTGEKVFLECVQDMDHENMFWYRQDPGLGLRLIYFSYDVKMKEKGDIPEGYSVSREKKERFSLILESASTNQTSMYLCASSTGQGMDEQYFGPGTRLTVT.

This chain links TRBV5-4 with TRBJ2-1; D remains ambiguous. V lost 0 bases to trimming and J lost 10 bases, with 8 bases between them. Per germline, CDR1 SGHNT and CDR2 YYREEE (reference sequence). The length of the CDR3 is 12 residues. CDR3: CASSLGIVEQFF. CDR3 DNA sequence: TGTGCCAGCAGCTTGGGGATAGTGGAGCAGTTCTTC.

CDR3: CAWSVARVANTEAFF. In DNA form, the CDR3 reads TGTGCCTGGAGTGTAGCCCGGGTTGCGAACACTGAAGCTTTCTTT. The chain joins TRBV30 to TRBJ1-1; D not certain. Between the trimmed V and J ends, which lost 0 bases and 1 base, there was a span of 12 bases. The germline V gene encodes CDR1 GTSNPN and CDR2 SVGIG (reference sequence). The CDR3 sequence is 15 residues long.

The chain carries TRBV25-1 and TRBJ2-5, with D unclear. With the DNA end fitting TRBJ2-7 better, the J assignment may be wrong. The CDR3 length is 11 residues. The germline CDR1 and CDR2 sequences are MGHDK and SYGVNS. CDR3: CASSVYYEQYF. The CDR3 DNA reads as TGTGCCAGCAGTGTCTACTACGAGCAGTACTTC.

The chain carries TRBV5-1 and TRBJ2-6, with D maybe TRBD2 (5 bases). V gave up 0 bases and J gave up 0 bases, with 13 bases separating them. Germline V gives CDR1 SGHRS, CDR2 YFSETQ. This CDR3 spans 18 amino acids. DNA for the CDR3: TGCGCCAGCAGCTTGGGGGGTAGCGTAACCTCTGGGGCCAACGTCCTGACTTTC. This encodes CASSLGGSVTSGANVLTF.

The V gene is TRBV6-5, the J gene TRBJ2-1; 7 positions match TRBD1. Germline V gene lookup returns CDR1 MNHEY and CDR2 SVGAGI. V lost 9 bases, J lost 6 bases, and 8 bases stayed unmatched. This CDR3 region has 13 residues. CDR3 sequence (DNA): TGTGCCAGTTGCCGACAGGGCTGCAATGAGCAGTTCTTC. This encodes CASCRQGCNEQFF.

This clone turned up a few times. The chain uses TRBV19 and TRBJ1-6; maybe TRBD1 (6 bases). Trimming shortened V by 6 bases and J by 0 bases, and 9 bases separated the two germline ends. The CDR3 loop spans 15 amino acids. CDR1 is LNHDA, CDR2 SQIVND, per germline (reference sequence). CDR3 sequence (DNA): TGTGCCAGTAGCTTACAGGGCTCCTATAATTCACCCCTCCACTTT. It encodes CASSLQGSYNSPLHF.

This clone has just one count. The chain links TRBV7-3 to TRBJ1-1; D uncertain. The CDR3 loop spans 15 amino acids. In germline, CDR1 is SGHTA, CDR2 FQGTGA. The germline V and J ends were trimmed by 1 base and 5 bases, with 14 bases remaining between them. The CDR3 protein is CASSLSGSRLTEAFF. As DNA, the CDR3 is TGTGCCAGCAGCTTAAGCGGGTCTCGGCTTACTGAAGCTTTCTTT. The full variable domain, rest sourced from reference TRBV7-3 and TRBJ1-1, is GAGVSQTPSNKVTEKGKYVELRCDPISGHTALYWYRQSLGQGPEFLIYFQGTGAADDSGLPNDRFFAVRPEGSVSTLKIQRTERGDSAVYLCASSLSGSRLTEAFFGQGTRLTVV.

The chain is built from TRBV28 and TRBJ1-6; D remains ambiguous. From germline, CDR1 is MDHEN and CDR2 SYDVKM. Trimming took 5 bases from V and 5 from J, leaving 10 bases between them. The CDR3 consists of 14 residues. The CDR3 bases are TGTGCCAGCAGTCCGCCCCAGAATAATTCACCCCTCCACTTT. Translating it yields CASSPPQNNSPLHF.

The chain carries TRBV5-1 and TRBJ1-2; D may be TRBD1 (5 bases). Trimming stripped 2 bases from V and 4 bases from J, with 12 bases between. Germline CDR1 SGHRS, CDR2 YFSETQ. CDR3 length equals 14 residues. As DNA, the CDR3 is TGCGCCAGCAGCTTCCCCAGGGCGGGCTATGGCTACACCTTC. Its translation is CASSFPRAGYGYTF.

The chain's CDR3 is CASSLAGVRTGGHNEQFF. The CDR3 DNA follows: TGTGCCAGCAGCTTAGCGGGGGTTCGGACAGGGGGCCACAATGAGCAGTTCTTC. The chain uses TRBV7-6 and TRBJ2-1; 11 nucleotides align to TRBD1. J was trimmed by 5 bases and V by 0 bases; bases with no gene match: 9. Germline CDR1 SGHVS, CDR2 FNYEAQ. The CDR3 is made up of 18 amino acids.